This T cell receptor beta chain was documented in a study of blood T cell repertoires in COVID-19. Across the whole study: Sites in the United States, Italy and Spain provided acute and convalescent COVID-19 samples.

Germline CDR1 SGHTA, CDR2 FQGNSA. CDR3 size: 15 residues. V lost 5 bases and J lost 8, with 19 bases in between. Profiling relied on immunoSEQ multiplex PCR, and the TCRdb table lists in-frame clones only, not all of them. The sample yields fewer than 400,000 clones, 90% seen once. The sequence was obtained from a woman aged 30 to 39 who had been exposed to COVID-19. The J gene is TRBJ1-3, the V gene TRBV7-2, with D possibly being TRBD1 (5 bases). The sample consisted of PBMCs or T cells enriched from blood (not recorded which). This CDR3 is CASSPYGAGWHTIYF. The CDR3 region has the DNA TGTGCCAGCAGCCCGTATGGGGCAGGGTGGCACACCATATATTTT. Complete variable domain (other parts from reference TRBV7-2 and TRBJ1-3): GAGVSQSPSNKVTEKGKDVELRCDPISGHTALYWYRQSLGQGLEFLIYFQGNSAPDKSGLPSDRFSAERTGGSVSTLTIQRTQQEDSAVYLCASSPYGAGWHTIYFGEGSWLTVV.